Below are 18 T cell receptor beta chains sequenced from a single sample in a study of blood T cell repertoires in COVID-19. Libraries were prepared by immunoSEQ multiplex PCR; TCRdb keeps only in-frame clonotypes and omits some of them. The sample holds around 340,000 clones, 80% to 90% seen once. Specimen: PBMCs or T cells enriched from blood (not recorded which). Receptors originate from a woman aged 40 to 50 with acute COVID-19.

V and J are TRBV3-1 (or the pseudogene TRBV3-2) and TRBJ2-1; D remains ambiguous. The germline V gene encodes CDR1 LGHDT and CDR2 YNNKEL (reference sequence). V dropped 3 bases and J dropped 6 bases, with 15 bases sitting between them. The CDR3 loop spans 15 amino acids. The CDR3 sequence: CASSQTLAWPNEQFF. In DNA form, the CDR3 reads TGTGCCAGCAGCCAGACACTCGCATGGCCCAATGAGCAGTTCTTC.

V is TRBV11-3 and J is TRBJ2-1, with a possible D match to TRBD1 (5 bases). The V end was cut by 3 bases, the J end by 10 bases, with 16 bases between. Germline V gene lookup returns CDR1 SGHNT and CDR2 YENEEA. The length of the CDR3 is 14 residues. CDR3 amino acids: CASSFNRQSGEQFF. For the CDR3, the DNA is TGTGCCAGCAGCTTTAATCGACAGTCCGGAGAGCAGTTCTTC.

The V and J genes are TRBV9 and TRBJ2-1; tentatively, D is TRBD2 (6 bases). V was cut by 4 bases and J by 4 bases, with 15 bases left in between. The CDR3 consists of 15 residues. From germline, CDR1 is SGDLS and CDR2 YYNGEE. The CDR3 nucleotides read TGTGCCAGCAGCCCCGGGACTTCGGCGTACAATGAGCAGTTCTTC. This gives the protein CASSPGTSAYNEQFF.

In this sample, this clone turned up once. The V call is TRBV11-2, the J call TRBJ2-2; 10 nucleotides match TRBD2. Losses at the gene ends were 5 bases for V and 3 bases for J; bases not matched to a gene: 6. Germline values: CDR1 SGHAT, CDR2 FQNNGV. This CDR3 comprises 16 residues. The CDR3 spells CASSGYSGRDTGELFF. The CDR3 DNA sequence: TGTGCCAGCAGCGGCTACAGCGGGAGGGACACCGGGGAGCTGTTTTTT.

The V and J genes are TRBV28 and TRBJ1-1, with TRBD1 matching 7 bases. This CDR3 comprises 14 residues. With 5 bases clipped from V and 3 bases from J, the junction kept 6 bases outside the gene matches. Germline loops: CDR1 MDHEN, CDR2 SYDVKM. The chain's CDR3 is CASSGDSSYTEAFF. CDR3 bases: TGTGCCAGCAGTGGGGACAGTTCCTACACTGAAGCTTTCTTT. Variable domain in full (rest from reference TRBV28 and TRBJ1-1): DVKVTQSSRYLVKRTGEKVFLECVQDMDHENMFWYRQDPGLGLRLIYFSYDVKMKEKGDIPEGYSVSREKKERFSLILESASTNQTSMYLCASSGDSSYTEAFFGQGTRLTVV.

The chain has TRBV2 and TRBJ1-2, with 7 bases aligning to TRBD1. CDR3 length equals 14 residues. The junction had 11 bases not matched to a gene; V was cut back by 7 bases and J by 6 bases. Germline V gene data show CDR1 as SNHLY and CDR2 as FYNNEI. Here the CDR3 DNA reads TGTGCCAGCACTTCCCCCGACAGGGTCGATGGCTACACCTTC. Protein sequence: CASTSPDRVDGYTF. The full variable domain, with the rest looked up from reference TRBV2 and TRBJ1-2, is EPEVTQTPSHQVTQMGQEVILRCVPISNHLYFYWYRQILGQKVEFLVSFYNNEISEKSEIFDDQFSVERPDGSNFTLKIRSTKLEDSAMYFCASTSPDRVDGYTFGSGTRLTVV.

The V gene is TRBV28, the J gene TRBJ1-1, with 8 bases aligning to TRBD1. J gave up 10 bases and V 8 bases, and 12 bases lay outside the gene matches. The CDR3 is 13 amino acids. Germline lookup yields CDR1 MDHEN and CDR2 SYDVKM. The CDR3: CASDLRQGMVAFF. The CDR3 region has the DNA TGTGCCAGCGATCTGAGACAGGGGATGGTAGCTTTCTTT.

V and J are TRBV5-4 and TRBJ2-1; the D is unclear. Trimming removed 2 bases at V and 6 bases at J, with 9 bases between. The length of the CDR3 is 13 residues. Germline CDR1 reads SGHNT; CDR2 reads YYREEE (reference sequence). CDR3 amino acids: CASSFDPVNEQFF. DNA for the CDR3: TGTGCCAGCAGCTTCGATCCGGTCAATGAGCAGTTCTTC.

The chain uses TRBV7-3 and TRBJ2-1; 9 bases map to TRBD2. The J segment lost 7 bases and the V segment lost 5 bases, leaving 6 bases of the junction unmatched. Per the germline V gene, CDR1 is SGHTA and CDR2 is FQGTGA. CDR3 length: 14 amino acids. For the CDR3, the DNA is TGTGCCAGCAGCCGAAGCGGGGGGCTAAATGAGCAGTTCTTC. It is translated as CASSRSGGLNEQFF.

J is TRBJ1-6 and V is TRBV5-8; the D gene is possibly TRBD1 (5 bases). Germline CDR1 reads SGHTS; CDR2 reads YDEGEE. This CDR3 region has 16 residues. V was trimmed by 4 bases and J by 9 bases, leaving 20 bases between them. The CDR3 region has the DNA TGTGCCAGCAGCCCGTGGGGACTTAGTGTGAGTTCACCCCTCCACTTT. Translated, it gives CASSPWGLSVSSPLHF. Full variable domain (rest looked up from reference TRBV5-8 and TRBJ1-6): EAGVTQSPTHLIKTRGQQATLRCSPISGHTSVYWYQQALGLGLQFLLWYDEGEERNRGNFPPRFSGRQFPNYSSELNVNALELEDSALYLCASSPWGLSVSSPLHFGNGTRLTVT.

The V and J genes are TRBV6-5 and TRBJ2-3, with 9 positions matching TRBD1. CDR1 is MNHEY, CDR2 SVGAGI, per germline. The CDR3 loop spans 13 amino acids. Trimming removed 6 bases from V and 7 bases from J; junction bases left unmatched: 5. CDR3 bases: TGTGCCAGCAGGGGGACAGGGTCACATACGCAGTATTTT. This codes for CASRGTGSHTQYF.

The chain employs TRBV14 and TRBJ2-3; 8 positions match TRBD2. This CDR3 has 15 amino acids. Germline-derived CDR1 and CDR2 are SGHDN and FVKESK. V was clipped by 1 base and J by 6 bases; unmatched bases: 6. CDR3 protein: CASSQGAGVGDTQYF. CDR3 in DNA: TGTGCCAGCAGCCAAGGAGCGGGAGTGGGCGATACGCAGTATTTT.

CDR3 nucleotide sequence: TGTGCCACCCACAGGTTGAAGGATCAGCCCCAGCATTTT. Translation: CATHRLKDQPQHF. The chain is built from TRBV6-5 and TRBJ1-5, with D possibly matching TRBD1 (5 bases). Between the trimmed V and J ends, which lost 10 bases and 5 bases, there was a span of 15 bases. The CDR3 is made up of 13 amino acids. Germline CDR1 is MNHEY and CDR2 is SVGAGI.

The chain carries TRBV4-3 and TRBJ1-2; 8 bases fit TRBD1. Germline CDR1 reads LGHNA; CDR2 reads YSLEER. The CDR3 is made up of 15 amino acids. Germline trimming cut 1 base from V and 8 bases from J; bases unmatched to any gene: 9. CDR3 bases: TGCGCCAGCAGCCAAGGGAAGGACAGGGTTGAGGGCTACACCTTC. Amino acids: CASSQGKDRVEGYTF.

This clone was seen just once. The chain combines TRBV10-1 with TRBJ2-1; 9 nucleotides line up with TRBD2. This CDR3 comprises 15 residues. The V gene end was trimmed by 2 bases and the J gene end by 4 bases; junction bases not matched to a gene: 3. Germline V lookup: CDR1 WNHNN, CDR2 SYGVQD (reference sequence). The CDR3 is CASSERTSAYNEQFF. Written as DNA, the CDR3 is TGCGCCAGCAGTGAGCGGACTAGCGCATACAATGAGCAGTTCTTC.

The sample holds one count of this clone. This chain uses TRBV12-5 with TRBJ2-1, with TRBD1 as a possible D gene (7 bases). There are 17 residues in the CDR3. The germline V and J ends were trimmed by 1 base and 2 bases, with 15 bases remaining between them. Looked up from germline, CDR1 is LGHNT and CDR2 is FRNRAP. In DNA, the CDR3 is TGTGCTAGTGGTTTGGGAAAGGGGGCGGGAACCTACAATGAGCAGTTCTTC. The encoded protein is CASGLGKGAGTYNEQFF.

This clone was observed a single time. The chain links TRBV7-9 to TRBJ2-1; the D is unclear. The V gene lost 5 bases and the J gene lost 9 bases, with 8 bases spanning the gap. The length of the CDR3 is 11 residues. The V gene's germline CDR1 is SEHNR and CDR2 FQNEAQ (reference sequence). CDR3 protein: CASSPAIEQFF. CDR3 coding DNA: TGTGCCAGCAGCCCCGCTATTGAGCAGTTCTTC.

The chain carries TRBV18 and TRBJ1-1; D is undetermined. Trimming took off 2 bases at V and 0 bases at J, with 4 bases between the two ends. Germline-derived CDR1 and CDR2 are KGHSH and LQKENI. The CDR3 is made up of 13 amino acids. The CDR3 DNA follows: TGTGCCAGCTCACCAGGAGTGAACACTGAAGCTTTCTTT. Amino acid sequence: CASSPGVNTEAFF.